One and the same sample provided the 30 T cell receptor beta chains below, sequenced in a study of identical twins. TCRdb itself ran the 5' RACE reads through MiXCR, one entry per CDR3 protein. The data show just over 500,000 distinct CDR3 sequences, with 22% seen just once and 0.91% held by the top ten. This same sample was also part of a study on T cells expressing NK-cell markers.

The sequenced sample consisted of CD4+ T cells sorted from blood. The receptors shown here come from a woman aged 18-29 years in good health.

The chain is built from TRBV7-9 and TRBJ2-7; D perhaps matches TRBD2 (6 bases). The CDR3 loop spans 14 amino acids. Per the germline V gene, CDR1 is SEHNR and CDR2 is FQNEAQ (reference sequence). The V gene lost 5 bases and the J gene lost 3 bases, with 14 bases spanning the gap. CDR3 DNA: TGTGCCAGCAGCGCGTCCGGGACTCTCTACGAGCAGTACTTC. Translation: CASSASGTLYEQYF.

This clonotype was observed a few times. The rearrangement uses TRBV5-1 and TRBJ2-1; 9 bases fit TRBD2. This CDR3 comprises 14 residues. The V gene end was trimmed by 4 bases and the J gene end by 8 bases; junction bases not matched to a gene: 7. Looked up from germline, CDR1 is SGHRS and CDR2 is YFSETQ. As DNA, the CDR3 is TGCGCCAGCAGCCCGCGGGGGGGCCAGGATGAGCAGTTCTTC. Encoded protein: CASSPRGGQDEQFF.

J is TRBJ2-7 and V is TRBV12-3 or TRBV12-4; 9 bases fit TRBD2. With 3 bases clipped from V and 0 bases from J, the junction kept 3 bases outside the gene matches. The CDR3 totals 15 residues. The CDR3 DNA reads as TGTGCCAGCAGTTTCCCGACTAGCGGCTCCTACGAGCAGTACTTC. Protein product: CASSFPTSGSYEQYF.

This clonotype occurred a few times. The chain recombines TRBV27 with TRBJ2-7, with 7 bases identical to TRBD1. The CDR3 length is 13 residues. V shed 4 bases, J shed 7 bases, and the junction held 7 bases outside the gene matches. Germline CDR1 is MNHEY and CDR2 is SMNVEV (reference sequence). CDR3 amino acids: CASSYDRDREQYF. The CDR3 DNA is TGTGCCAGCAGTTACGACAGGGATCGGGAGCAGTACTTC.

The V and J genes are TRBV14 and TRBJ2-7; no clear D gene. The CDR3 extends over 13 amino acids. Germline V lookup: CDR1 SGHDN, CDR2 FVKESK. The V and J ends lost 4 bases and 3 bases respectively, with 10 bases between them. The CDR3 DNA follows: TGTGCCAGCAGCCCCAGTCGGGTCTACGAGCAGTACTTC. Amino acid sequence: CASSPSRVYEQYF.

The sample holds a few counts of this clonotype. V gene TRBV12-3 or TRBV12-4 combines with J gene TRBJ1-6; no firm D call. The CDR3 is 13 amino acids. V was trimmed by 7 bases and J by 12 bases, leaving 16 bases between them. CDR3 region: CASTLLMTEPLHF. The CDR3 DNA is TGTGCCAGCACCCTGCTCATGACCGAACCCCTCCACTTT.

This clonotype was counted at least ten times. One junction end disagrees with the germline gene, perhaps due to a read error. This rearrangement joins TRBV7-7 to TRBJ2-2; D possibly corresponds to TRBD1 (6 bases). Germline V lookup: CDR1 SSHAT, CDR2 FNYEAQ (reference sequence). The CDR3 sequence is 14 residues long. The CDR3 DNA reads TGTGCTAGCAGCTCACAGGGACGTGGCGGGGAGCTGTTTTTT. Residues: CASSSQGRGGELFF.

The rearrangement links TRBV9 to TRBJ1-6; TRBD1 agrees at 7 bases. J was trimmed by 6 bases and V by 3 bases; bases with no gene match: 3. CDR1 and CDR2 (germline): SGDLS, YYNGEE. This CDR3 is 14 amino acids long. The CDR3 bases are TGTGCCAGCAGCGCGACAGGGATTAATTCACCCCTCCACTTT. Amino acid sequence: CASSATGINSPLHF. Variable domain in full (rest from reference TRBV9 and TRBJ1-6): DSGVTQTPKHLITATGQRVTLRCSPRSGDLSVYWYQQSLDQGLQFLIQYYNGEERAKGNILERFSAQQFPDLHSELNLSSLELGDSALYFCASSATGINSPLHFGNGTRLTVT.

This clonotype was seen more than once but under ten times. A read error is possible here, since a much larger clone lies one base away. The chain employs TRBV20-1 and TRBJ1-2; D is possibly TRBD1 (5 bases). The CDR3 spans 12 residues. V lost 0 bases, J lost 4 bases, and 6 bases lay in between. Germline assignment: CDR1 DFQATT and CDR2 SNEGSKA (reference sequence). In DNA, the CDR3 is TGCAGTGCTAGAGAAGGGGCCTATGGCTACACCTTC. Translation gives CSAREGAYGYTF.

This clonotype came up a few times. The chain carries TRBV7-2 and TRBJ2-7; weak D call: TRBD1 (6 bases). The germline V and J ends were trimmed by 5 bases and 5 bases, with 13 bases remaining between them. This CDR3 has 13 residues. The germline gives CDR1 SGHTA, CDR2 FQGNSA. CDR3 nucleotides: TGTGCCAGCAGCAAACAGGGAACCCACGAGCAGTACTTC. Its protein is CASSKQGTHEQYF.

There are many counts of this clonotype. The V gene is TRBV5-1, the J gene TRBJ2-5; TRBD2 matches at 8 bases. The CDR3 loop spans 15 amino acids. In germline, CDR1 is SGHRS, CDR2 YFSETQ. V lost 4 bases to trimming and J lost 3 bases; unmatched junction nucleotides: 8. The CDR3 DNA sequence: TGCGCCAGCAGCGTACTACTAGCGGAGGAAGAGACCCAGTACTTC. This sequence encodes CASSVLLAEEETQYF.

This sequence joins TRBV7-2 and TRBJ1-3; D ambiguous. V gave up 5 bases and J gave up 0 bases, with 5 bases separating them. The CDR3 has 13 amino acids. Germline values: CDR1 SGHTA, CDR2 FQGNSA. The CDR3 is CASSAFSGNTIYF. The CDR3 nucleotides read TGTGCCAGCAGCGCGTTCTCTGGAAACACCATATATTTT.

This clonotype was counted between two and nine times. The chain is built from TRBV2 and TRBJ2-7, with TRBD1 matching 10 bases. Germline loops: CDR1 SNHLY, CDR2 FYNNEI. The CDR3 totals 14 residues. Losses at the gene ends were 5 bases for V and 5 bases for J; bases not matched to a gene: 6. The CDR3 region is CASSRDRGYDEQYF. The DNA for the CDR3 is TGTGCCAGCAGTCGGGACAGGGGATACGACGAGCAGTACTTC.

V usage is TRBV6-1 and J usage is TRBJ2-3, with 13 positions matching TRBD2. V dropped 3 bases and J dropped 2; count of bases not matched to a gene: 8. The CDR3 has 18 residues. Germline assignment: CDR1 MNHNS and CDR2 SASEGT. DNA for the CDR3: TGTGCCAGCAGTGAGAGACTAGCGGGGGGCCAGGACACAGATACGCAGTATTTT. Residues: CASSERLAGGQDTDTQYF.

This clonotype was detected a few times. The CDR3 sequence is CASSFNGLYNEQFF. CDR3 nucleotide sequence: TGTGCCAGCAGCTTCAACGGACTATACAATGAGCAGTTCTTC. This sequence joins TRBV11-2 and TRBJ2-1, with a weak D call TRBD2 (6 bases). Germline lookup yields CDR1 SGHAT and CDR2 FQNNGV. CDR3 length: 14 residues. Trimming removed 3 bases at V and 4 bases at J, with 10 bases between.

The sample holds a few counts of this clonotype. The V call is TRBV20-1, the J call TRBJ2-7; D gene unclear. CDR1 is DFQATT and CDR2 is SNEGSKA in the germline V gene (reference sequence). This CDR3 region has 13 residues. The V gene lost 4 bases and the J gene lost 2 bases, with 12 bases spanning the gap. The CDR3 sequence: CSAITVLAYEQYF. Here the CDR3 DNA reads TGCAGTGCTATCACAGTACTTGCCTACGAGCAGTACTTC.

This clonotype came up a few times. The chain recombines TRBV27 with TRBJ2-6, with D unresolved. This CDR3 comprises 13 residues. Germline CDR1 MNHEY, CDR2 SMNVEV (reference sequence). V lost 7 bases to trimming and J lost 1 base, with 5 bases between them. As DNA, the CDR3 is TGTGCCAGCACTAAGTCTGGGGCCAACGTCCTGACTTTC. The encoded protein is CASTKSGANVLTF.

The chain couples TRBV12-3 or TRBV12-4 to TRBJ1-1; a weak D match, TRBD1 (5 bases). V shed 5 bases and J shed 4 bases, with 20 bases lying between them. The CDR3 is 16 residues long. This CDR3 is CASSHSPGRGSTEAFF. In nucleotides, the CDR3 is TGTGCCAGCAGTCACAGCCCGGGGAGGGGAAGCACTGAAGCTTTCTTT.

V usage is TRBV12-3 or TRBV12-4 and J usage is TRBJ2-7, with D possibly matching TRBD1 (5 bases). Trimming took off 0 bases at V and 5 bases at J, with 14 bases between the two ends. The CDR3 spans 15 residues. The CDR3 region has the DNA TGTGCCAGCAGTTTAGCGTTAGGTAGGGGCAACGAGCAGTACTTC. This translates into CASSLALGRGNEQYF.

This chain links TRBV20-1 with TRBJ2-1; D not resolved. Germline lookup yields CDR1 DFQATT and CDR2 SNEGSKA (reference sequence). CDR3 length: 14 amino acids. Deletions cut 3 bases from V and 5 bases from J, with 14 bases between. CDR3 nucleotide sequence: TGCAGTGCTAGTCAGCCTATGGGCAACAATGAGCAGTTCTTC. Amino acid sequence: CSASQPMGNNEQFF.

This rearrangement joins TRBV4-2 to TRBJ2-1; tentatively, D is TRBD1 or TRBD2 (5 bases each). V lost 0 bases and J lost 2, with 11 bases in between. Per germline, CDR1 LGHNA and CDR2 YNFKEQ. The CDR3 has 16 residues. The CDR3 spells CASSQESGRPYNEQFF. In DNA form, the CDR3 reads TGTGCCAGCAGCCAAGAATCAGGGAGACCCTACAATGAGCAGTTCTTC.

This clonotype was recorded a few times. This chain joins TRBV7-3 and TRBJ2-1; D possibly corresponds to TRBD2 (5 bases). Germline V lookup: CDR1 SGHTA, CDR2 FQGTGA. This CDR3 spans 15 amino acids. Between the trimmed V and J ends, which lost 6 bases and 5 bases, there was a span of 17 bases. The CDR3 coding sequence is TGTGCCAGCAGTCCCTCGGCGGGTTGGGACAATGAGCAGTTCTTC. Protein product: CASSPSAGWDNEQFF.

This clonotype was seen a few times. In DNA, the CDR3 is TGTGCCAGCTCACCATACGAACTTGCGAACACCGGGGAGCTGTTTTTT. It codes for CASSPYELANTGELFF. The V call is TRBV18, the J call TRBJ2-2; no clear D gene. This CDR3 has 16 amino acids. Germline V gives CDR1 KGHSH, CDR2 LQKENI. V was clipped by 2 bases and J by 0 bases, with 10 bases between them.

This clonotype was found many times. As DNA, the CDR3 is TGTGCCAGCAGGCGGGACAGATTCACCGGGGAGCTGTTTTTT. Protein product: CASRRDRFTGELFF. The chain joins TRBV6-2 or TRBV6-3 to TRBJ2-2; tentatively, D is TRBD1 (7 bases). This CDR3 contains 14 residues. The germline V and J ends were trimmed by 6 bases and 4 bases, with 12 bases remaining between them. The germline V gene has CDR1 MNHEY and CDR2 SVGEGT.

The DNA for the CDR3 is TGTGCCTCGACTAGCGGGAGTAACTCCTACAATGAGCAGTTCTTC. It is translated as CASTSGSNSYNEQFF. The chain couples TRBV30 to TRBJ2-1, with 12 bases identical to TRBD2. The CDR3 length is 15 residues. With 7 bases clipped from V and 0 bases from J, the junction kept 4 bases outside the gene matches. Germline V gene data show CDR1 as GTSNPN and CDR2 as SVGIG (reference sequence).

This chain links TRBV5-1 with TRBJ1-2, with D unclear. This CDR3 is built from 18 residues. Germline loops: CDR1 SGHRS, CDR2 YFSETQ. The V end lost 2 bases, the J end lost 7 bases, and 27 bases lay between the germline ends. The CDR3 here is CASSLTHQTKWVMRGYTF. The CDR3 DNA sequence: TGCGCCAGCAGCTTAACACATCAAACCAAATGGGTTATGCGTGGCTACACCTTC.

This clonotype was seen a handful of times. The chain carries TRBV6-2 or TRBV6-3 and TRBJ2-7, with D perhaps TRBD1 (5 bases). Trimming removed 6 bases at V and 2 bases at J, with 11 bases between. The CDR3 has 13 residues. Germline CDR1 is MNHEY and CDR2 is SVGEGT. The CDR3 region has the DNA TGTGCCAGCAGCACCGACAGACCCTACGAGCAGTACTTC. Amino acids: CASSTDRPYEQYF.

The sample holds a few counts of this clonotype. The chain has TRBV20-1 and TRBJ1-1, with D unclear. Per the germline V gene, CDR1 is DFQATT and CDR2 is SNEGSKA (reference sequence). The CDR3 totals 11 residues. Trimming shortened V by 3 bases and J by 5 bases, and 7 bases separated the two germline ends. Here the CDR3 DNA reads TGCAGTGCTAGTAAGCAGACTGAAGCTTTCTTT. It is translated as CSASKQTEAFF.

The genes are TRBV20-1 and TRBJ2-7; no definite D call. This CDR3 spans 13 amino acids. Germline values: CDR1 DFQATT, CDR2 SNEGSKA (reference sequence). The V and J ends lost 6 bases and 4 bases respectively, with 16 bases between them. The CDR3 is CSAPPQNSYEQYF. CDR3 nucleotide sequence: TGCAGTGCCCCTCCACAGAACTCTTACGAGCAGTACTTC.

This clonotype was detected only a few times. The gene calls are TRBV14 and TRBJ1-4; perhaps TRBD1 as D (5 bases). The V and J ends lost 4 bases and 8 bases respectively, with 11 bases between them. Germline assignment: CDR1 SGHDN and CDR2 FVKESK. This CDR3 region has 13 residues. CDR3 nucleotides: TGTGCCAGCAGCCGGGGGGTATGGGAAAAACTGTTTTTT. It specifies CASSRGVWEKLFF.